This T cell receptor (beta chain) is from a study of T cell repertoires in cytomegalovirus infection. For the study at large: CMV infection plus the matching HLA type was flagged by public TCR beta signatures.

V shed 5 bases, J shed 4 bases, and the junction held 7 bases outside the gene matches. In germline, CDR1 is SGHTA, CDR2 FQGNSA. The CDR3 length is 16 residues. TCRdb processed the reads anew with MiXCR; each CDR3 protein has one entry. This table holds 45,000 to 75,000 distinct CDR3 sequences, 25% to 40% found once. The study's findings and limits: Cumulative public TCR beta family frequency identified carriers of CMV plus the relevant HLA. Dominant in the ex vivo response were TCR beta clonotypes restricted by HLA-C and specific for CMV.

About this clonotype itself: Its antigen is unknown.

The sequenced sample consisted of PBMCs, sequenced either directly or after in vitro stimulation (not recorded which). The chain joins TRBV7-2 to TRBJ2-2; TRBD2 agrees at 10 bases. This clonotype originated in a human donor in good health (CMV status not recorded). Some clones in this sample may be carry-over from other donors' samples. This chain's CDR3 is CASSPSSGSPTGELFF. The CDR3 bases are TGTGCCAGCAGCCCTTCTAGCGGGAGTCCCACCGGGGAGCTGTTTTTT.